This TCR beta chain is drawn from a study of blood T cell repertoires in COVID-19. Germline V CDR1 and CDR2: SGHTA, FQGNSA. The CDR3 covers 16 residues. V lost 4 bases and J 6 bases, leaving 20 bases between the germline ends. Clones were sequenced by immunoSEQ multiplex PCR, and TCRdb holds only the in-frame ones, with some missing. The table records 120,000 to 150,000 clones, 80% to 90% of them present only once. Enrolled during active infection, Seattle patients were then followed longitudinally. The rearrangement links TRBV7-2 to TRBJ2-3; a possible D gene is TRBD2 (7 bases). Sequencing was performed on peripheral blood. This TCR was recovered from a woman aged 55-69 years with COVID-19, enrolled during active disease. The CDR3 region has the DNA TGTGCCAGCAGCTCCAAAGGCGGGGGCAGGGCCGATACGCAGTATTTT. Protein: CASSSKGGGRADTQYF.